The clone carrying this T cell receptor beta chain was counted many times. Antigen specificity is unknown. Mismatch with germline at one junction end may stem from a read error. The record originates from a study of regulatory T cells in long-lasting Graves disease. The time point was: newly diagnosed GD, antithyroid drugs for less than 3 months. From RNA extracted from PBMCs, the TCR library was made. General observations from the study: Lower TCR diversity characterized persistent Graves' patients relative to newly diagnosed patients.

Both iRepertoire HTBI primers and Arm-PCR of CDR3 regions were used to build the TCR beta libraries. TCRdb re-derived calls from the multiplex PCR reads in MiXCR, one entry per CDR3 protein. The sample lists 400,000 to 500,000 distinct CDR3 sequences; around 15% were seen once. The same specimen was also included in a second study, on T cells in Graves' hyperthyroidism and ophthalmopathy.

Material: peripheral blood mononuclear cells (PBMCs), obtained at new diagnosis, from a patient treated with antithyroid drugs. The receptor comes from a woman aged 50 to 60 with Graves disease.

In DNA form, the CDR3 reads TGTGCCAGCTCACCCGAATCCTACGAGCAGTACTTC. Translation gives CASSPESYEQYF. The chain joins TRBV5-1 to TRBJ2-7, with unresolved D. Germline V gene lookup returns CDR1 SGHRS and CDR2 YFSETQ. The CDR3 contains 12 residues.